This T cell receptor (beta chain) was recorded in a study of response to subunit inactivated influenza vaccine. This clonotype was counted many times. What it recognizes is unknown. Findings of the study overall: Authors suggested that a seasonal influenza vaccination recruits few new T cells each time.

TCRdb used MiXCR to reprocess the RT-PCR reads, holding one entry per CDR3 protein. The table lists 250,000 to 350,000 distinct CDR3 sequences, approximately 23% of them singletons. The TCR was taken from a man between 45 and 75 years old who received an inactivated influenza vaccine. Sequencing used PBMCs from blood, obtained less than 22 months after vaccination.

The CDR3 spells CASSRDRAYGYTF. CDR3 in DNA: TGTGCCAGCAGTCGGGACAGGGCCTATGGCTACACCTTC. The chain has TRBV6-1 and TRBJ1-2, with TRBD1 matching over 9 bases. Germline V gene sequence: CDR1 MNHNS, CDR2 SASEGT. The CDR3 totals 13 residues. V dropped 5 bases and J dropped 4; count of bases not matched to a gene: 2.